The 21 T cell receptor beta chains in this list originate from one sample, sequenced in a study of a mutant IDH1 vaccine in newly diagnosed glioma. Time point in this sample: baseline, week 1 (first vaccination visit). The treatment was: pre-vaccination baseline after standard-of-care therapy. The repertoire was sequenced with immunoSEQ multiplex PCR; TCRdb's copy has only in-frame clones and lacks some. In the table there are 20,000 to 30,000 clones, approximately 89% of which are singletons. The sequencing used PBMCs, collected from a glioma patient treated with radiotherapy, temozolomide or both. The source is a man aged 25-40 years with glioma.

This rearrangement joins TRBV6-5 to TRBJ2-1; a weak D match, TRBD1 (6 bases). V was cut by 4 bases and J by 8 bases, with 21 bases left in between. CDR1 and CDR2 (germline): MNHEY, SVGAGI. This CDR3 is 16 amino acids long. The DNA of the CDR3 is TGTGCCAGCAGTTCCCTCCCAACTCCAGGGGCCGATGAGCAGTTCTTC. This sequence encodes CASSSLPTPGADEQFF.

V and J are TRBV15 and TRBJ2-7; either TRBD1 or TRBD2 may supply D (5 bases each). This CDR3 has 15 residues. Germline assignment: CDR1 LNHNV and CDR2 YYDKDF (reference sequence). Between the trimmed V and J ends, which lost 1 base and 2 bases, there was a span of 12 bases. The CDR3 nucleotides read TGTGCCACCAGCAGAGTCCCGGGACGGACCTACGAGCAGTACTTC. Protein: CATSRVPGRTYEQYF.

This chain links TRBV10-2 with TRBJ1-5; no firm D call. The CDR3 consists of 14 residues. Germline V gene lookup returns CDR1 WSHSY and CDR2 SAAADI. V was cut by 2 bases and J by 5 bases, with 10 bases left in between. The CDR3 sequence is CASSERQFYQPQHF. The CDR3 region has the DNA TGCGCCAGCAGTGAGCGGCAGTTTTATCAGCCCCAGCATTTT.

The chain employs TRBV7-6 and TRBJ1-1; TRBD1 matches 12 bases. The CDR3 is 16 residues long. The J segment lost 4 bases and the V segment lost 5 bases, leaving 8 bases of the junction unmatched. In germline, CDR1 is SGHVS, CDR2 FNYEAQ. The CDR3 protein is CASSTGTGGAVTEAFF. The CDR3 DNA follows: TGTGCCAGCAGCACCGGGACAGGGGGCGCGGTCACTGAAGCTTTCTTT.

The rearrangement uses TRBV27 and TRBJ2-7, with D tentatively TRBD1 or TRBD2 (5 bases each). In germline, CDR1 is MNHEY, CDR2 SMNVEV (reference sequence). The CDR3 has 13 amino acids. Between the trimmed V and J ends, which lost 4 bases and 1 base, there was a span of 8 bases. The CDR3 region has the DNA TGTGCCAGCAGTTCGGGGCAGTCCTACGAGCAGTACTTC. This codes for CASSSGQSYEQYF.

The chain combines TRBV15 with TRBJ2-1; TRBD2 agrees at 12 bases. Germline CDR1 is LNHNV and CDR2 is YYDKDF (reference sequence). The CDR3 length is 15 residues. The V gene end was trimmed by 3 bases and the J gene end by 6 bases; junction bases not matched to a gene: 3. CDR3 sequence reads: CATSRASGRANEQFF. As DNA, the CDR3 is TGTGCCACCAGCAGGGCTAGCGGGAGGGCCAATGAGCAGTTCTTC.

This clone has only one observation. This sequence joins TRBV6-6 and TRBJ2-1, with D hard to call. Germline CDR1 is MNHNY and CDR2 is SVGAGI (reference sequence). The CDR3 is made up of 15 amino acids. V was shortened by 4 bases and J by 0 bases, with 10 bases between the two germline ends. The CDR3 loop is CASSSHERSYNEQFF. The CDR3 DNA reads TGTGCCAGCAGTTCACATGAGCGCTCCTACAATGAGCAGTTCTTC.

The V and J genes are TRBV6-5 and TRBJ1-1; no definite D call. The CDR3 length is 13 residues. Germline CDR1 MNHEY, CDR2 SVGAGI. Trimming took 2 bases from V and 1 from J, leaving 5 bases between them. The CDR3 bases are TGTGCCAGCAGTTACGGTCCGAACACTGAAGCTTTCTTT. It is translated as CASSYGPNTEAFF.

This clone was seen a handful of times. Written as DNA, the CDR3 is TGTGCCAGCTCATCCTTACCGGGACAGGGAGGCAAAAACATTCAGTACTTC. Its protein product is CASSSLPGQGGKNIQYF. The chain uses TRBV18 and TRBJ2-4, with 9 bases aligning to TRBD1. The V segment lost 5 bases and the J segment 3 bases; nucleotides outside the gene matches: 11. From germline, CDR1 is KGHSH and CDR2 LQKENI. The length of the CDR3 is 17 residues.

This chain uses TRBV25-1 with TRBJ1-1; 7 bases line up with TRBD1. Germline V CDR1 and CDR2: MGHDK, SYGVNS. The trim removed 8 bases at V and 1 base at J, leaving 10 bases unmatched. The CDR3 has 15 amino acids. CDR3 residues: CASGRQGLGNTEAFF. The CDR3 region has the DNA TGTGCCAGCGGACGACAGGGACTCGGGAACACTGAAGCTTTCTTT.

The chain has TRBV25-1 and TRBJ1-1, with D tentatively TRBD1 (6 bases). The CDR3 extends over 16 amino acids. Germline V gene lookup returns CDR1 MGHDK and CDR2 SYGVNS. Trimming left V 0 bases short and J 1 base short, with 12 bases between. CDR3: CASSEYSDRQNTEAFF. For the CDR3, the DNA is TGTGCCAGCAGTGAATATTCAGACAGGCAGAACACTGAAGCTTTCTTT. Drawing the rest from reference TRBV25-1 and TRBJ1-1, the complete variable domain is EADIYQTPRYLVIGTGKKITLECSQTMGHDKMYWYQQDPGMELHLIHYSYGVNSTEKGDLSSESTVSRIRTEHFPLTLESARPSHTSQYLCASSEYSDRQNTEAFFGQGTRLTVV.

This clone was recorded once. The CDR3 reads CASSPTKPGQGNEQFF. The CDR3 DNA sequence: TGTGCCAGCAGTCCTACTAAACCGGGACAGGGAAATGAGCAGTTCTTC. The rearrangement joins TRBV6-4 to TRBJ2-1; the match to TRBD1 covers 9 bases. CDR3 length: 16 amino acids. Germline V gives CDR1 MRHNA, CDR2 SNTAGT. With 5 bases clipped from V and 7 bases from J, the junction kept 12 bases outside the gene matches.

This sequence joins TRBV27 and TRBJ2-6, with a possible D match to TRBD1 (6 bases). The length of the CDR3 is 17 residues. Germline assignment: CDR1 MNHEY and CDR2 SMNVEV (reference sequence). Trimming shortened V by 2 bases and J by 0 bases, and 11 bases separated the two germline ends. The CDR3 protein is CASSLRDRFSGANVLTF. Written as DNA, the CDR3 is TGTGCCAGCAGTTTACGTGACAGGTTCTCTGGGGCCAACGTCCTGACTTTC.

This rearrangement joins TRBV5-1 to TRBJ1-4, with 7 bases matching TRBD1. V was pared by 4 bases and J by 3 bases, with 9 bases of the junction left unmatched. The germline V gene has CDR1 SGHRS and CDR2 YFSETQ. This CDR3 region has 16 residues. Here the CDR3 DNA reads TGCGCCAGCAGCCCATGGGGGGGACAGCCTAATGAAAAACTGTTTTTT. Translated, it gives CASSPWGGQPNEKLFF.

V usage is TRBV18 and J usage is TRBJ2-7; TRBD1 matches 7 bases. This CDR3 region has 15 residues. Germline-derived CDR1 and CDR2 are KGHSH and LQKENI. The V gene end was trimmed by 3 bases and the J gene end by 0 bases; junction bases not matched to a gene: 5. The CDR3 region is CASSPWTGSSYEQYF. CDR3 DNA sequence: TGTGCCAGCTCACCCTGGACAGGTAGCTCCTACGAGCAGTACTTC.

This chain joins TRBV18 and TRBJ1-5; unclear D gene. The CDR3 is made up of 14 amino acids. V shed 3 bases and J shed 3 bases, with 9 bases lying between them. Germline V lookup: CDR1 KGHSH, CDR2 LQKENI. This CDR3 is CASSPGRYNQPQHF. The CDR3 region has the DNA TGTGCCAGCTCACCCGGACGGTACAATCAGCCCCAGCATTTT.

The chain uses TRBV5-1 and TRBJ1-3; TRBD1 might be the D (6 bases). The germline V and J ends were trimmed by 3 bases and 0 bases, with 10 bases remaining between them. The CDR3 runs to 15 residues. In germline, CDR1 is SGHRS, CDR2 YFSETQ. Here the CDR3 reads CASSSGALSGNTIYF. CDR3 sequence (DNA): TGCGCCAGCAGCTCGGGGGCCCTCTCTGGAAACACCATATATTTT. Combining the CDR3 with reference TRBV5-1 and TRBJ1-3 gives the whole variable domain KAGVTQTPRYLIKTRGQQVTLSCSPISGHRSVSWYQQTPGQGLQFLFEYFSETQRNKGNFPGRFSGRQFSNSRSEMNVSTLELGDSALYLCASSSGALSGNTIYFGEGSWLTVV.

The chain has TRBV4-1 and TRBJ1-1, with 8 positions matching TRBD1. The ends lost 4 bases at V and 2 bases at J; junction bases unmatched: 12. Per germline, CDR1 MGHRA and CDR2 YSYEKL. CDR3 length: 17 amino acids. The CDR3 bases are TGCGCCAGCAGCCCTCTCCCCGGGACAGGCCTTAACACTGAAGCTTTCTTT. As protein: CASSPLPGTGLNTEAFF.

The CDR3 is CASTTQGAPFYEQYF. DNA for the CDR3: TGTGCCAGCACCACACAGGGGGCTCCCTTTTACGAGCAGTACTTC. The V and J genes are TRBV21-1 and TRBJ2-7; TRBD1, as called in the table, went unchecked against the DNA. TRBV21-1 has pseudogene status. The CDR3 covers 15 residues.

This chain uses TRBV5-1 with TRBJ2-7; 7 nucleotides match TRBD1. Trimming at V came to 1 base and at J to 3 bases, leaving 7 bases not matched to a gene. The CDR3 has 15 amino acids. Germline V gene sequence: CDR1 SGHRS, CDR2 YFSETQ. The CDR3 DNA sequence: TGCGCCAGCAGCTTGTTTGACAGGGACCTCTACGAGCAGTACTTC. This translates into CASSLFDRDLYEQYF. Full variable domain (rest looked up from reference TRBV5-1 and TRBJ2-7): KAGVTQTPRYLIKTRGQQVTLSCSPISGHRSVSWYQQTPGQGLQFLFEYFSETQRNKGNFPGRFSGRQFSNSRSEMNVSTLELGDSALYLCASSLFDRDLYEQYFGPGTRLTVT.

The J gene is TRBJ1-1, the V gene TRBV5-1, with a possible D match to TRBD1 (6 bases). This CDR3 has 14 amino acids. Germline V gene sequence: CDR1 SGHRS, CDR2 YFSETQ. The V and J ends lost 0 bases and 4 bases respectively, with 10 bases between them. CDR3 sequence (DNA): TGCGCCAGCAGCTTGGACAGGGTTGGCACTGAAGCTTTCTTT. This sequence encodes CASSLDRVGTEAFF.